The entry below describes one TCR beta chain. Its antigen is as yet unknown. TCRdb keeps only in-frame clones here, not all; method: immunoSEQ multiplex PCR. The sample includes roughly 200,000 clones, roughly 93% of them seen just once. The data derive from a study of T cell responses to AZD1222 COVID-19 vaccine. Findings and caveats of the study: Spike-specific TCR breadth and depth both grew after two AZD1222 doses.

Germline V CDR1 and CDR2: GTSNPN, SVGIG (reference sequence). The CDR3 sequence is 14 residues long. The junction had 8 bases not matched to a gene; V was cut back by 4 bases and J by 4 bases. This rearrangement joins TRBV30 to TRBJ1-2; 8 bases are a match to TRBD1. Sample: peripheral blood, taken 28 days after the second dose of the MenACWY control vaccine. The receptor was isolated from an adult who received the MenACWY meningococcal vaccine as a control. The chain's CDR3 is CAWTLGTGAYGYTF. The CDR3 region has the DNA TGTGCCTGGACCCTAGGGACAGGCGCCTATGGCTACACCTTC.